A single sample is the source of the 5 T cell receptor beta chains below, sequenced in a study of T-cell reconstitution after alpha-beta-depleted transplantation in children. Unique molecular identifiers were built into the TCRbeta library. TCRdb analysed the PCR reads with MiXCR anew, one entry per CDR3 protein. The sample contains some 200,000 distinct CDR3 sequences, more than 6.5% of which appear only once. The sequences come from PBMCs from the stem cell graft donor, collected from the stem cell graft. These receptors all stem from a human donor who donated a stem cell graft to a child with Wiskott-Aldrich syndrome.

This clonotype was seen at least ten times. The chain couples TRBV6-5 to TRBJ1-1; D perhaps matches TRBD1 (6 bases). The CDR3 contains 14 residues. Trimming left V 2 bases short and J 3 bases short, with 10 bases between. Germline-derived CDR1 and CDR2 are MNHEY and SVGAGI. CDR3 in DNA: TGTGCCAGCAGTTACAACAGGGCGGACACTGAAGCTTTCTTT. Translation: CASSYNRADTEAFF.

CDR3 sequence (DNA): TGTGCCAGCAGCCTAGGGACAACACCTGAGGAGACCCAGTACTTC. Protein sequence: CASSLGTTPEETQYF. This chain connects TRBV7-8 to TRBJ2-5, with a possible D match to TRBD1 (6 bases). In germline, CDR1 is SGHVS, CDR2 FQNEAQ. V was trimmed by 5 bases and J by 5 bases, leaving 18 bases between them. CDR3 length: 15 amino acids.

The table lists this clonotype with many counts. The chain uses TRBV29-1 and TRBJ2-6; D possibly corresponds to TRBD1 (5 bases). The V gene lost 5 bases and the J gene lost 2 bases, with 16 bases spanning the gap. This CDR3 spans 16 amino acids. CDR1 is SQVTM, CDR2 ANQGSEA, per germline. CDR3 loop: CSVKDRQQAGANVLTF. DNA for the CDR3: TGCAGCGTTAAGGACCGGCAACAGGCTGGGGCCAACGTCCTGACTTTC. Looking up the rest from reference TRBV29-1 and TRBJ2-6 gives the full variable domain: SAVISQKPSRDICQRGTSLTIQCQVDSQVTMMFWYRQQPGQSLTLIATANQGSEATYESGFVIDKFPISRPNLTFSTLTVSNMSPEDSSIYLCSVKDRQQAGANVLTFGAGSRLTVL.

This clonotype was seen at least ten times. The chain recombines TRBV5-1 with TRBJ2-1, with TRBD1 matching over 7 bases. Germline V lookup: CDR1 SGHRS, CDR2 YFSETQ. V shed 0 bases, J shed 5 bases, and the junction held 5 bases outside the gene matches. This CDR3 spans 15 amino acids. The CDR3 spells CASSLDRGRHNEQFF. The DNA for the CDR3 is TGCGCCAGCAGCTTGGACAGGGGCCGACACAATGAGCAGTTCTTC.

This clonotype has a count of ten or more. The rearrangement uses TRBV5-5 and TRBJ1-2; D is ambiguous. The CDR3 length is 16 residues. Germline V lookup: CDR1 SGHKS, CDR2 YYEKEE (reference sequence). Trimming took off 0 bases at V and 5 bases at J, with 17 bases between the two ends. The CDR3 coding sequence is TGTGCCAGCAGCTTGGCCCCGGAGCCACCAAAGTATGGCTACACCTTC. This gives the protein CASSLAPEPPKYGYTF.